Listed here is a single TCR beta chain. In its sample, this clone was seen once. Its antigen target is currently unknown. The record has no base qualities; no much larger clone is one base away. The germline V gene yields SGHTA for CDR1 and FQGNSA for CDR2. Its CDR3 holds 18 amino acids, cysteine through phenylalanine. Of the read, only the CDR3 DNA is kept; its 54 bases are in frame from base 1. Unmatched junction bases come to 14, with V trimmed by 2 bases and J by 3 bases. This record belongs to a study of cytomegalovirus exposure and HLA in healthy donors (dated by TCRdb to about 2017). Study-level background: According to an earlier analysis of 550 to 750 of the donors, about 179 million T cells yielded 90 million to 140 million unique TCR beta sequences and less than 300 Gb of sequence data. About 330 gigabases of sequencing data and 70 million to 95 million unique TCR sequences made up an early release that covered nearly 650 HLA-typed donors. Of the roughly 400 genotyped donors, more than 75% were placed in the genetic ancestry cluster associated with self-reported Caucasian donors. The study was designed to test whether signatures of past pathogen exposure could be identified by cataloging public T cell receptors. Using immunosequencing, the study profiled T cell repertoires from 550 to 750 subjects and related those repertoires to cytomegalovirus serostatus. Along with the roughly 700-subject first cohort, a separate validation cohort of 120 different subjects was used. To predict cytomegalovirus infection status, the study brought together high-throughput TCR immunosequencing, statistical association of individual TCRs with disease status, and machine learning. A later analysis re-examined previously published TCR beta repertoires from more than 600 donors and added high-resolution HLA genotyping to investigate patterns of TCR occurrence. In the later analysis, no new phenotypic data were used to find candidate immune exposures; instead, reliance was placed on TCR beta sequences and their occurrence across donors. An earlier analysis of some 500 of the donors used high-throughput TCR beta sequencing to judge whether each TCR beta V gene segment behaved as functional or pseudogenic. Donor age, sex, ethnicity and CMV serostatus were compiled alongside the repertoire data. A later genetic analysis used genome-wide SNP genotypes for about three fifths of the 666 donors, treating that subset as a discovery cohort. All discovery cohort repertoires had been generated using a single sequencing platform. HLA typing covered class I and class II loci at four-digit resolution. Typing coverage varied by locus: roughly 629-640 donors for A, B, C, DRB1 and DQB1; approximately 500 for DQA1; about 600 for DPA1; 450 to 480 for DPB1. Roughly five DR-DQ haplotypes were handled as single units for association and clustering because linkage in the cohort was strong. On average, approximately 250,000 unique TCR beta nucleotide sequences were sequenced per donor among several hundred genotyped donors of the cohort, with about 19% of those sequences being non-productive. The paper's findings and limits, for the study overall: In a later analysis, some 18,000 TCR beta sequences were associated with specific HLA alleles at a false discovery rate of 0.05. A later analysis reported that several top co-occurrence clusters appeared linked to parvovirus B19, influenza, CMV and Epstein-Barr virus. The classifier was reported to diagnose cytomegalovirus status with high specificity and sensitivity in both the original cohort and the validation cohort. In vitro tests confirmed that a few of the cytomegalovirus-associated TCR beta chains recognize cytomegalovirus antigens. Most CMV-associated TCR beta chains appeared to be HLA-restricted in a later analysis, and the HLA associations seemed to be driven largely by CMV exposure. The study gave a list of 150 to 200 TCR beta chains associated with cytomegalovirus. Sequencing depth was assumed to be roughly uniform across donors in the presence/absence analyses, though that assumption may not hold. Across donors, most TCR sequences were observed very rarely, whereas some public TCRs were present in many individuals. For the cohort, immune exposure information was limited to CMV serostatus. Correlated functional status among segregating V segments might reflect linkage disequilibrium, but an unknown experimental factor could not be ruled out. A further reported finding was that TCR beta sequences accurately predicted the HLA-A and HLA-B alleles for most subjects in the first cohort. The earlier analysis of almost 600 of the donors excluded approximately 15 rarely observed V segments, including chromosome 9 orphons, because counts were too low. Broadly in line with IMGT annotations, most TCR beta V segments showed up in productive rearrangements about 87% or about 30% of the time in an earlier analysis of under 700 of the donors. According to a later genetic analysis, donors in an Asian-associated ancestry cluster had fewer N-insertions in productive TCRs than the roughly 700-donor mean. V-gene and J-gene trimming of TCR beta chains was associated with a missense DCLRE1C variant in a later genetic analysis, and the association was replicated in an independent cohort. A later analysis found that TCR association rates varied across HLA loci, with DRB1 alleles showing the most associated TCRs and HLA-C alleles the fewest. The sequencing pipeline was judged likely to have produced a cluster of highly shared sequence variants as a technical artifact. In a later analysis, HLA-associated TCR beta chains were found to be more clonally expanded and to have lower generation probabilities than equally common non-associated chains. Because HLA typing was missing for some donors at each locus, association tests included only the typed subset. Strong co-occurrence of HLA alleles, especially DR and DQ, made assigning TCR associations to individual alleles difficult. The authors suggested that the approach could potentially be generalized to other disease states and immunological phenotypes. Only TCR beta chains were sequenced in this cohort, and the absence of alpha or paired-chain data limited detectable features. The 87-base-pair reads could not distinguish some IMGT-functional V segments, including TRBV6-2 and TRBV6-3, so those segments were excluded.

The cohort consisted of 600 or so healthy bone marrow donors. Cohort members were all nominally healthy when sampled, although unrecorded immune exposures were likely present. The donor tested CMV seronegative, placing the donor among the roughly 340 seronegative members of the cohort. Each donor provided a peripheral blood sample, and peripheral blood mononuclear cells were used for TCR beta sequencing. Genomic DNA was extracted from the blood cell samples with the Qiagen DNeasy Blood Extraction Kit. Libraries were prepared through the immunoSEQ multiplex PCR assay. For the multiplex PCR, a mixture combining 60 forward primers for TCR Vbeta segments and 13 reverse primers for TCR Jbeta segments was used. A multiplex PCR assay on genomic DNA amplified the CDR3 region of rearranged TCR beta genes. On the Illumina HiSeq System, the amplified TCR beta libraries were sequenced as 87-base-pair reads. The paper's processing steps were these. A later analysis tallied about 77 million unique TCR beta chains across the 650 to 750 repertoires, and around 12 million of those chains were shared by two or more donors. A nearest-neighbor algorithm error-corrected the raw reads and collapsed the reads into unique sequences, merging closely related sequences to remove PCR and sequencing errors. CDR3 sequences were aligned to IMGT reference sequences to assign V, D and J gene segments. For a sequence to be retained, a match of at least six nucleotides was required to both a V gene segment and a J gene segment. A rearrangement was called productive if the CDR3 had no stop codons and remained in frame with V and J, and every other rearrangement was called non-productive. CDR3 was defined by IMGT convention, running from the second conserved V-encoded cysteine to the conserved J-encoded phenylalanine. The earlier analysis of about 640 of the donors excluded any sequence lacking an unambiguous match to a single V gene segment. In an earlier analysis of 587 of the donors, V segments were called functional above 56.7% productive rearrangements and were called segregating when the between-donor standard deviation exceeded 5%. A statistical classification framework was developed to diagnose cytomegalovirus status using the catalog of TCR beta chain sequences. In a later analysis, TCR nucleotide sequences were compared against IMGT/GENE-DB human TR gene sequences so that V and J genes could be assigned. The TCRdist pipeline was used in a later analysis to assign CDR3 sequences and most-parsimonious VDJ recombination scenarios. In a later analysis, each TCR beta chain was defined by its CDR3 amino acid sequence together with its V-gene family, and reads without a unique V-gene family were excluded. To address suspected cross-contamination and a sequencing artifact, a later analysis removed over 500 highly shared, low-generation-probability nucleotide sequences. In a later analysis, a clonal expansion index for each public chain was calculated from normalized within-repertoire ranks of inferred template counts. Generation probabilities in a later analysis came from a VDJ recombination model fitted to out-of-frame rearrangements, and those results were checked against IGoR. Hypergeometric tests were used in a later analysis to score TCR-TCR, TCR-HLA and TCR-CMV co-occurrence, with a repertoire-size bias correction applied to the TCR pairs. In a later analysis, false discovery rates were estimated by permuting HLA or CMV assignments 20 times. In a later analysis, co-occurring TCRs were grouped using DBSCAN, and TCRdist sequence similarity was added for clustering within HLA-allele-positive subsets. Repertoires with fewer than 30,000 or more than 120,000 public chains, plus five repertoires with anomalous nucleotide sharing, were excluded from co-occurrence clustering. Imported from immuneACCESS, the table was reduced by TCRdb to in-frame sequences with V and J called. These copies leave out some clones; in studies compared against another copy, an unresolved V gene accounts for under half, and the cause of the remainder is not known. The V and J calls and clone size come from that table; D and trimming were worked out from the DNA. For this sample the table gives 150,000 to 200,000 clones, of which roughly 74% were detected only once. The ten biggest clones cover about 3% of the sample.

The receptor comes from a female donor in good health and CMV-seronegative. Sequencing was performed on PBMCs. The rearranged segments are TRBV7-2 and TRBJ2-7; the junction holds 9 bases that match TRBD2. The CDR3 has the sequence CASSLLIRTSAARYEQYF. DNA sequence: TGTGCCAGCAGCTTATTAATCCGGACTAGCGCGGCCCGCTACGAGCAGTACTTC.